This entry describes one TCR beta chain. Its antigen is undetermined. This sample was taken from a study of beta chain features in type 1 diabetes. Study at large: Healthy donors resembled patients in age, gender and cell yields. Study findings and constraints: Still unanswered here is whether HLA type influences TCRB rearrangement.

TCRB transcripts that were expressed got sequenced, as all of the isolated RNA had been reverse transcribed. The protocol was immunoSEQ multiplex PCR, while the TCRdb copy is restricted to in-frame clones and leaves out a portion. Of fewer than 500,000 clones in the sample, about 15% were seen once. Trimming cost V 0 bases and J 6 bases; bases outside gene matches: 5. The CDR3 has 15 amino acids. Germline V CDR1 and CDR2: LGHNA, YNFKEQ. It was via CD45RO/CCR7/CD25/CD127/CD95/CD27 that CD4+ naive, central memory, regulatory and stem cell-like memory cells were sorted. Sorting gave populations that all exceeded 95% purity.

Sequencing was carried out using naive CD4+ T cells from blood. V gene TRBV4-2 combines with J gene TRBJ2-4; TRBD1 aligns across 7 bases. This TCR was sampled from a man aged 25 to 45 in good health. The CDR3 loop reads CASSQEGGQRNIQYF. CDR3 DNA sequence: TGTGCCAGCAGCCAAGAAGGGGGACAGCGAAACATTCAGTACTTC.